The next 4 T cell receptor beta chains were all read from a single sample in a study of blood T cell repertoires in COVID-19. Assay: immunoSEQ multiplex PCR; the TCRdb copy retains only in-frame clones and omits some. The table includes some 350,000 clones, nearly 90% detected once. Input material: peripheral blood. The receptors originated from a man younger than 35 with active or convalescent COVID-19.

V gene TRBV24-1 combines with J gene TRBJ2-5; TRBD1 matches 8 bases. The CDR3 contains 14 residues. Looked up from germline, CDR1 is KGHDR and CDR2 is SFDVKD. J lost 4 bases, V lost 3 bases, and 3 bases had no gene match. The CDR3 DNA is TGTGCCACCAGTGATGCAGGGGGCGGAGAGACCCAGTACTTC. Encoded protein: CATSDAGGGETQYF.

V is TRBV5-1 and J is TRBJ1-5; D is uncertain. The germline CDR1 and CDR2 sequences are SGHRS and YFSETQ. V lost 2 bases to trimming and J lost 0 bases, with 9 bases between them. This CDR3 spans 15 amino acids. This CDR3 reads CASSLGGYSNQPQHF. In nucleotides, the CDR3 is TGCGCCAGCAGCTTAGGAGGATATAGCAATCAGCCCCAGCATTTT.

This chain links TRBV12-3 or TRBV12-4 with TRBJ1-1, with D possibly being TRBD1 (5 bases). Trimming cost V 7 bases and J 2 bases, with 8 bases left between them. The CDR3 has 12 residues. CDR3 residues: CASTDRNTEAFF. In DNA, the CDR3 is TGTGCCAGCACCGACAGAAACACTGAAGCTTTCTTT.

V usage is TRBV11-2 and J usage is TRBJ2-2, with TRBD2 matching 15 bases. Germline values: CDR1 SGHAT, CDR2 FQNNGV. V trimming: 5 bases; J trimming: 4 bases; junction bases outside the gene matches: 5. The CDR3 sequence is 17 residues long. The CDR3 coding sequence is TGTGCCAGCAGCCCCGGACTAGCGGGGGGGTTCACCGGGGAGCTGTTTTTT. Translated, it gives CASSPGLAGGFTGELFF.